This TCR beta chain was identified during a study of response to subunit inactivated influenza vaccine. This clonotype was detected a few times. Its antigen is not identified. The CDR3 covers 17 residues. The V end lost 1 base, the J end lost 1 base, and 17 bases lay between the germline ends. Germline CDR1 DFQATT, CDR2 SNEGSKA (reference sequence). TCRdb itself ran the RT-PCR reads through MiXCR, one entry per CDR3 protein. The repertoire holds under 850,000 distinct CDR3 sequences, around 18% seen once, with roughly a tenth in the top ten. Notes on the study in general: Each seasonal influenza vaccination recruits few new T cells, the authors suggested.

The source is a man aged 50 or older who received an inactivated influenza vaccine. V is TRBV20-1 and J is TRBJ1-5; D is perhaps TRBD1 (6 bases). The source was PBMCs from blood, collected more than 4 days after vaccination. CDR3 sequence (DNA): TGCAGTGCTAGAGTGGGCCCCCAGGGGCTGAGCAATCAGCCCCAGCATTTT. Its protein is CSARVGPQGLSNQPQHF.